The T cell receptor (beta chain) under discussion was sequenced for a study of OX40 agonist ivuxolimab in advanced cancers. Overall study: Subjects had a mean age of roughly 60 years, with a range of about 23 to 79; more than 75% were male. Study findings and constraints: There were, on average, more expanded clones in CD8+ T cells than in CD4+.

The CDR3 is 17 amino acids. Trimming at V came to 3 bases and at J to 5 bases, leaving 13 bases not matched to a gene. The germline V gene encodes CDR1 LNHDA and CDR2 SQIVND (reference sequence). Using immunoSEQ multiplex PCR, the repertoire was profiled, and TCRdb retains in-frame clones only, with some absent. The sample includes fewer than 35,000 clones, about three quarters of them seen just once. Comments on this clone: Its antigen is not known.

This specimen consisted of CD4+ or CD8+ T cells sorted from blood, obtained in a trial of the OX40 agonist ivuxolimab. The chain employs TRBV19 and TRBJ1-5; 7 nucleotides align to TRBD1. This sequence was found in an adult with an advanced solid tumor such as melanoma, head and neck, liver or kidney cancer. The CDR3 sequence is CASSIESGQVGYQPQHF. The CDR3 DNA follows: TGTGCCAGTAGTATTGAAAGTGGACAGGTGGGATATCAGCCCCAGCATTTT.